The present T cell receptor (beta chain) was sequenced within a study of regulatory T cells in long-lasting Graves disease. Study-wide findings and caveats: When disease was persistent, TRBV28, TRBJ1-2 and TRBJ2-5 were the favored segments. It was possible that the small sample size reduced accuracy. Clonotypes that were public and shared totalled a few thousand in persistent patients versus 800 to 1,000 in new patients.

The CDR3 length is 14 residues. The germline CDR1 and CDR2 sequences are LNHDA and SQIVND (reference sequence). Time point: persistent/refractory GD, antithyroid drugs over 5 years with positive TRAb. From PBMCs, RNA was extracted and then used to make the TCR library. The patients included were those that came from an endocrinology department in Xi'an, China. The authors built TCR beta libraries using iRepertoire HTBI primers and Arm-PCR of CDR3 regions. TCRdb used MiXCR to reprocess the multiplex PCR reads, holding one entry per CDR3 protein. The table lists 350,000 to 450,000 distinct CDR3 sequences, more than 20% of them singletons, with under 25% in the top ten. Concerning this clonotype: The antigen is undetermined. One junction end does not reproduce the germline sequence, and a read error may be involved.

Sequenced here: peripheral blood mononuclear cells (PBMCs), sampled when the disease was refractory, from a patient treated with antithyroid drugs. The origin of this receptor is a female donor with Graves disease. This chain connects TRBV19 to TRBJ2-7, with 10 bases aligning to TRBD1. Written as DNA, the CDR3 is TGTGCCAGTAGCATAGGGACAGGGGCCTACGAGCAGTACTTC. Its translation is CASSIGTGAYEQYF.